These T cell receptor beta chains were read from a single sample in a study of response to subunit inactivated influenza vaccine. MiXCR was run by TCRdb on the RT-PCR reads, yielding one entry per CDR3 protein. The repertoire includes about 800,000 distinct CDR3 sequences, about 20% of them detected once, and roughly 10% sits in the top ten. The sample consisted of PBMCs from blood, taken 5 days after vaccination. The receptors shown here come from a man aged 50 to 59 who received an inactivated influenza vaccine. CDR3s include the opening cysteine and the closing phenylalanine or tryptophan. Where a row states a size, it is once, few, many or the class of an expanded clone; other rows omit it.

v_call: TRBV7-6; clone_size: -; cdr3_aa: CASSLAAGGTSTDTQYF
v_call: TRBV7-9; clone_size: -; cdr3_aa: CASSRWDSFPTDTQYF
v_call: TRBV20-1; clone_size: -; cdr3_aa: CSARRLQLKETQYF
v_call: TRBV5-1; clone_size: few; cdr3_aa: CASSLDPSGITDTQYF
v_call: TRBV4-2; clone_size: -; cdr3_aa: CASSQNPGLAGGSSYNEQFF
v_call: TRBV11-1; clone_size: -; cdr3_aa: CASSLGSGGHNEQFF
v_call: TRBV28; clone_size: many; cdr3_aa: CASSFYIIAGITDTQYF
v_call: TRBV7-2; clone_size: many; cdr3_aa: CASSQTAEQFF
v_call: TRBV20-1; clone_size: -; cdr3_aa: CSAKQGRSPLHF
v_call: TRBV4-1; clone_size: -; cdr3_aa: CASSQEHIGLVSFSGRSNEQFF
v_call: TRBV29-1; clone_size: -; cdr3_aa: CSVATEANQPQHF
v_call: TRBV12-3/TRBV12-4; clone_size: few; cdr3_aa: CASSIAGGARNEQFF
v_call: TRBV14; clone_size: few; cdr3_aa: CASSPFSGGGSTDTQYF
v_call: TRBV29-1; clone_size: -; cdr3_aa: CSVTGTSGSGEQFF
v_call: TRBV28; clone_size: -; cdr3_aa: CASSFGDRGEAFF
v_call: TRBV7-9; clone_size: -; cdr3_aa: CASLAYYGEENYGYTF
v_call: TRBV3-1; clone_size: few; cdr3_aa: CASSHRGDEQFF
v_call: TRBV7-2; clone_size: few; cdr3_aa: CASSATPSYTGELFF
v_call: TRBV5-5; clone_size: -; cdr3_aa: CASSLAPYRDRGGQPQHF
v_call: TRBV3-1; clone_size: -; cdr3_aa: CASSAGTSEGNEQFF
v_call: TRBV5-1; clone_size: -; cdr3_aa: CASSSGATYGAYEQYF
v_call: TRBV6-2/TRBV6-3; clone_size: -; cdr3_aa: CASSRGRLVNFLWNEQFF
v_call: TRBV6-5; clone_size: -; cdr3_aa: CASSYWVTGELFF
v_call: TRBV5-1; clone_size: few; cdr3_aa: CASSTRAKAEQYF
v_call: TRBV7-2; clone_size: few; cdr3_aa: CASSLAQSGQPQHF
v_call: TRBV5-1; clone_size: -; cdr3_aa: CASSVSLAGGNNEQFF
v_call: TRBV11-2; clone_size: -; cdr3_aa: CASSLEGLAGGPASEQYF
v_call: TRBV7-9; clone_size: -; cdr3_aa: CASSSPGVAEAFF
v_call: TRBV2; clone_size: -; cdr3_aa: CASRGQAQETQYF
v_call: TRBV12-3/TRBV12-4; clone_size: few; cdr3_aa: CASSLSGRVYEQYF
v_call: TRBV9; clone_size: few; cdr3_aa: CASSDAYGGQFF
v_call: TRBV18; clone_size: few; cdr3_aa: CASSRVAGGNEQFF